A selection of T cell receptor beta chains follows, all from one sample in a study of blood T cell repertoires in COVID-19. Here immunoSEQ multiplex PCR was the method, and the copy in TCRdb shows in-frame clones only, minus some. The sample lists 300,000 to 450,000 clones, roughly 84% occurring once. The sample taken for sequencing was PBMCs or T cells enriched from blood (not recorded which). These receptors all stem from a woman in her twenties or thirties who had recovered from COVID-19. The CDR3 runs from the conserved cysteine through the conserved F or W. A D gene is named only where the DNA matches it firmly. A clone size is listed for some rows: how often the clone was seen (once, few, many), or a class if it is expanded.

TGTGCCATCAGTGAGGACGGAGGAGGTAGCAATCAGCCCCAGCATTTT,CAISEDGGGSNQPQHF,few,TRBJ1-5,NA,TRBV10-3
TGTGCCAGCAGCTTGGGGACAACCTACGAGCAGTACTTC,CASSLGTTYEQYF,NA,TRBJ2-7,NA,TRBV5-4
TGTGCCAGCAGCCGACTAGCGGATAGCACAGATACGCAGTATTTT,CASSRLADSTDTQYF,NA,TRBJ2-3,TRBD2,TRBV6-5
TGTGCCAGCAGCCAGCCTATGGACAGAATTATGAACACTGAAGCTTTCTTT,CASSQPMDRIMNTEAFF,few,TRBJ1-1,NA,TRBV11-2
TGCGCCAGCAGCCAAGAACTATACAGGAGTAATGAAAAACTGTTTTTT,CASSQELYRSNEKLFF,NA,TRBJ1-4,NA,TRBV4-3
TGTGCCATGCGACCGGGACAGGGGCCCGGGGAGCTGTTTTTT,CAMRPGQGPGELFF,NA,TRBJ2-2,TRBD1,TRBV10-3
TGTGCCAGCAGTGAAGCGCGGGCAGGGGGTACCGGGGAGCTGTTTTTT,CASSEARAGGTGELFF,few,TRBJ2-2,TRBD1,TRBV2
TGTGCCAGCAGCTTGGGGGGATTCAATCAGCCCCAGCATTTT,CASSLGGFNQPQHF,NA,TRBJ1-5,NA,TRBV7-2
TGTGCCAGCAGTGCCCCGGGAGGTACTTGGGGCTACACCTTC,CASSAPGGTWGYTF,NA,TRBJ1-2,NA,TRBV25-1
TGTGCCAGCAGCTTAGCCATGGAGGGAGTAGATACGCAGTATTTT,CASSLAMEGVDTQYF,NA,TRBJ2-3,NA,TRBV7-2
TGTGCCAGCAGCCAGGGACAGGGGAACACCGGGGAGCTGTTTTTT,CASSQGQGNTGELFF,NA,TRBJ2-2,TRBD1,TRBV7-9
TGTGCCAGCAGCTTAGTTATCGGTACCTCAACCTACGAGCAGTACTTC,CASSLVIGTSTYEQYF,NA,TRBJ2-7,NA,TRBV7-2
TGTGCCAGCAGTCCACAGGGAGACTATGGCTACACCTTC,CASSPQGDYGYTF,NA,TRBJ1-2,NA,TRBV28
TGTGCCAGCAGCGTAGAACCAGGAACTCGAAGGGAAAAACTGTTTTTT,CASSVEPGTRREKLFF,NA,TRBJ1-4,NA,TRBV9
TGCAGCGTTGGGGGAGATGGAAACACCATATATTTT,CSVGGDGNTIYF,NA,TRBJ1-3,NA,TRBV29-1
TGTGCCAGTAGTATAGGACAGCCAGGCACAGATACGCAGTATTTT,CASSIGQPGTDTQYF,NA,TRBJ2-3,NA,TRBV19
TGTGCCAGCAGCTTGCGGGGGGGCGAGGGCAATGAGCAGTTCTTC,CASSLRGGEGNEQFF,NA,TRBJ2-1,TRBD2,TRBV5-4
TGTGCCAGCAGCTCTAGGACAGGAACGACGGGAGGAAACACCATATATTTT,CASSSRTGTTGGNTIYF,NA,TRBJ1-3,TRBD1,TRBV7-9
TGTGCCTGGGCCCTAGACAGCTCCTACAATGAGCAGTTCTTC,CAWALDSSYNEQFF,NA,TRBJ2-1,NA,TRBV30
TGTGCCAGCAGCTCCGGTCAAGAGACCCAGTACTTC,CASSSGQETQYF,NA,TRBJ2-5,NA,TRBV13
TGTGCCAGCGCGGGGAGACAATCACAAGAGACCCAGTACTTC,CASAGRQSQETQYF,NA,TRBJ2-5,NA,TRBV5-5
TGTGCCAGCGGATGGGGAGGGAGTGATAGAGGGAACACCATATATTTT,CASGWGGSDRGNTIYF,NA,TRBJ1-3,NA,TRBV6-6
TGTGCCAGCGGGACAGCTCGCAATGAGCAGTTCTTC,CASGTARNEQFF,NA,TRBJ2-1,TRBD1,TRBV6-5
TGTGCCAGCAGTTTTGAGGGACAGTACACCGGGGAGCTGTTTTTT,CASSFEGQYTGELFF,NA,TRBJ2-2,TRBD1,TRBV27
TGTGCCAGCAGCCAAAAAGGACAGGGTTACTCCTACGAGCAGTACTTC,CASSQKGQGYSYEQYF,NA,TRBJ2-7,TRBD1,TRBV11-3
TGTGCCAGCTCAGCGGGACAGGGCGATTCACCCCTCCACTTT,CASSAGQGDSPLHF,NA,TRBJ1-6,TRBD1,TRBV18
TGTGCCTGGATTAGGAGAGGGGGTAGCTTTAACTATGGCTACACCTTC,CAWIRRGGSFNYGYTF,NA,TRBJ1-2,NA,TRBV30
TGTGCCATCAGTGAGTCGGGGGGAGATTTTTATAGCAATCAGCCCCAGCATTTT,CAISESGGDFYSNQPQHF,NA,TRBJ1-5,NA,TRBV10-3
TGTGCCAGCACCCCCGGGGGTTATGGCTACACCTTC,CASTPGGYGYTF,NA,TRBJ1-2,NA,TRBV2
TGTGCCAGCAGTGGAACAGGGGTTGCAACTAATGAAAAACTGTTTTTT,CASSGTGVATNEKLFF,NA,TRBJ1-4,TRBD1,TRBV2
TGTGCCAGCAGCGTATACCCAGGGGGAGGCTATGGCTACACCTTC,CASSVYPGGGYGYTF,once,TRBJ1-2,TRBD1,TRBV9
TGTGCCACCAGAGAAGGAGGGGGCCTGTATAATTCACCCCTCCACTTT,CATREGGGLYNSPLHF,NA,TRBJ1-6,TRBD1,TRBV19
TGTGCCACGGCGGGCGGTCCTAGCAATCAGCCCCAGCATTTT,CATAGGPSNQPQHF,NA,TRBJ1-5,NA,TRBV24-1
TGTGCCAGCAGATACAGGGGAATGGCGGAAGAGACCCAGTACTTC,CASRYRGMAEETQYF,NA,TRBJ2-5,TRBD1,TRBV5-8
TGCGCCAGCAGCCAAGAACCCCACCGAGCCCGGACAGCAGAAGCTTTCTTT,CASSQEPHRARTAEAFF,NA,TRBJ1-1,NA,TRBV4-3
TGTGCCAGCAGGCCTCCACACGCCAGCAATCAGCCCCAGCATTTT,CASRPPHASNQPQHF,NA,TRBJ1-5,NA,TRBV6-5
TGTGCCAGCTCACCAGGGACAAGCAGCTCTGGAAACACCATATATTTT,CASSPGTSSSGNTIYF,NA,TRBJ1-3,NA,TRBV18
TGTGCCAGCAGACAATTCTCGACAGGGAGCTCCTACGAGCAGTACTTC,CASRQFSTGSSYEQYF,NA,TRBJ2-7,TRBD1,TRBV27
TGTGCCAGTAGTAGCTCACAGGTCGCCGGGGAGCTGTTTTTT,CASSSSQVAGELFF,NA,TRBJ2-2,NA,TRBV19
TGTGCCAGCTCACCACCGCAGGGGGGCTCTGGAAACACCATATATTTT,CASSPPQGGSGNTIYF,NA,TRBJ1-3,TRBD1,TRBV18
TGTGCCAGCAGCTTAGACGGTAGCGTAGAGACCCAGTACTTC,CASSLDGSVETQYF,NA,TRBJ2-5,NA,TRBV7-9